The next 22 T cell receptor beta chains were all read from a single sample in a study of CXCR3-negative and CXCR3-positive naive CD8 T cells. These TCRs are of unknown antigen specificity. Overall study findings and caveats: More hydrophobic TRB CDR3s occurred in CXCR3-positive than in CXCR3-negative naive cells.

It was by 5' RACE with UMI labels that the TRB cDNA libraries were prepared. Following a re-call of the 5' RACE reads, TCRdb has one entry per CDR3 protein and lacks DNA. The data include tens of thousands of distinct CDR3 sequences; the top ten clones carry 0.5% to 0.6%. The sequenced sample was naive CXCR3+ CD8+ T cells from blood. The subset: CD45RO-CCR7+CD27+CD95- naive CD8+ T cells expressing CXCR3 (TNR3+). All receptors come from a human donor in good health. Some clones in this sample may be carry-over from other donors' samples.

The rearrangement joins TRBV18 to TRBJ2-7. The CDR3 contains 12 residues. The V gene's germline CDR1 is KGHSH and CDR2 LQKENI. The CDR3: CASSRGSVEQYF.

CDR3 loop: CASSYYPHSRADTQYF. This chain uses TRBV11-2 with TRBJ2-3; TCRdb gives TRBD1 as the D gene, but with no DNA this cannot be confirmed. The germline CDR1 and CDR2 sequences are SGHAT and FQNNGV. The CDR3 has 16 residues.

This chain connects TRBV29-1 to TRBJ1-1. Per germline, CDR1 SQVTM and CDR2 ANQGSEA. The CDR3 length is 14 residues. This CDR3 reads CSVEDLEGETEAFF. The full variable domain, rest sourced from reference TRBV29-1 and TRBJ1-1, is SAVISQKPSRDICQRGTSLTIQCQVDSQVTMMFWYRQQPGQSLTLIATANQGSEATYESGFVIDKFPISRPNLTFSTLTVSNMSPEDSSIYLCSVEDLEGETEAFFGQGTRLTVV.

The V and J genes are TRBV28 and TRBJ1-5; the D gene TCRdb calls, TRBD1, cannot be checked with no DNA. The CDR3 has 15 residues. From germline, CDR1 is MDHEN and CDR2 SYDVKM. The CDR3 region is CASSPQGGSNQPQHF. Drawing the rest from reference TRBV28 and TRBJ1-5, the complete variable domain is DVKVTQSSRYLVKRTGEKVFLECVQDMDHENMFWYRQDPGLGLRLIYFSYDVKMKEKGDIPEGYSVSREKKERFSLILESASTNQTSMYLCASSPQGGSNQPQHFGDGTRLSIL.

The chain recombines TRBV27 with TRBJ1-5; without DNA, the TCRdb call of TRBD1 cannot be checked. Germline V gives CDR1 MNHEY, CDR2 SMNVEV (reference sequence). The CDR3 consists of 15 residues. CDR3 loop: CASSDVLGGGQPQHF.

This chain links TRBV14 with TRBJ1-1; as DNA is missing, the TRBD1 call by TCRdb cannot be tested. This CDR3 is built from 16 residues. CDR1 is SGHDN, CDR2 FVKESK, per germline. CDR3 amino acids: CASSPPGQGMNTEAFF.

The chain has TRBV29-1 and TRBJ2-7; TCRdb selects TRBD1, and the lack of DNA leaves this call unchecked. This CDR3 region has 12 residues. Germline V gene data show CDR1 as SQVTM and CDR2 as ANQGSEA. Here the CDR3 reads CSVGAGGYEQYF.

The rearrangement links TRBV7-9 to TRBJ2-2; TCRdb's D call of TRBD1 is untestable without DNA. CDR3 length: 15 residues. Germline V lookup: CDR1 SEHNR, CDR2 FQNEAQ (reference sequence). CDR3 region: CASSSGQGATGELFF.

The CDR3 is CASSLRAGDTEAFF. The genes are TRBV5-1 and TRBJ1-1; there is no DNA to check the TCRdb D call of TRBD1. The CDR3 loop spans 14 amino acids. From germline, CDR1 is SGHRS and CDR2 YFSETQ.

The CDR3 spells CASSLGTSGRVNTEAFF. The rearrangement joins TRBV7-9 to TRBJ1-1. CDR3 size: 17 residues. Germline loops: CDR1 SEHNR, CDR2 FQNEAQ (reference sequence).

The gene calls are TRBV9 and TRBJ1-1. The germline V gene has CDR1 SGDLS and CDR2 YYNGEE. The CDR3 covers 14 residues. CDR3 residues: CASSVESAGAEAFF.

This chain joins TRBV12-5 and TRBJ2-7; TCRdb proposes TRBD1, but this gene call is untestable without DNA. Germline values: CDR1 LGHNT, CDR2 FRNRAP. The CDR3 is 14 residues long. The CDR3: CASGPRDQPYEQYF.

The V gene is TRBV19, the J gene TRBJ1-1; the TCRdb D gene call, TRBD1, has no DNA to confirm it. The CDR3 is 16 amino acids. Germline V gene sequence: CDR1 LNHDA, CDR2 SQIVND (reference sequence). The CDR3 loop reads CASSIYGQTLNTEAFF.

The J gene is TRBJ2-7, the V gene TRBV6-1. CDR3 length equals 12 residues. Germline V gene lookup returns CDR1 MNHNS and CDR2 SASEGT. Here the CDR3 reads CASSEATIEQYF.

V gene TRBV29-1 combines with J gene TRBJ2-7; the TRBD1 assignment by TCRdb is unverifiable without DNA. Per the germline V gene, CDR1 is SQVTM and CDR2 is ANQGSEA. This CDR3 is 13 amino acids long. CDR3 amino acids: CSVDPGTSYEQYF.

The chain employs TRBV9 and TRBJ2-1; TCRdb names TRBD1, which stays unverified in the absence of DNA. Germline CDR1 SGDLS, CDR2 YYNGEE. There are 16 residues in the CDR3. CDR3 loop: CASSHPRDRVQNEQFF.

The rearrangement joins TRBV29-1 to TRBJ1-2; TCRdb gives TRBD1 as the D gene, but with no DNA this cannot be confirmed. Germline V gene data show CDR1 as SQVTM and CDR2 as ANQGSEA. The length of the CDR3 is 14 residues. CDR3 loop: CSVETGDLVYGYTF.

This chain connects TRBV7-3 to TRBJ2-1; TCRdb gives TRBD2 as the D gene, but with no DNA this cannot be confirmed. The CDR3 spans 14 residues. In germline, CDR1 is SGHTA, CDR2 FQGTGA. CDR3 region: CASSPSGGAGEQFF.

CDR3 residues: CSVEEGATNTGELFF. The chain recombines TRBV29-1 with TRBJ2-2; the TCRdb D gene call, TRBD1, has no DNA to confirm it. Germline CDR1 reads SQVTM; CDR2 reads ANQGSEA. The CDR3 has 15 amino acids.

The V gene is TRBV6-2 or TRBV6-3, the J gene TRBJ1-1. The CDR3 contains 15 residues. The germline CDR1 and CDR2 sequences are MNHEY and SVGEGT. The CDR3 here is CASSYSHAGNTEAFF.

The CDR3 spells CASRGTQEAFF. J is TRBJ1-1 and V is TRBV7-9; lacking DNA, the TRBD1 call made by TCRdb goes unchecked. Germline V gene sequence: CDR1 SEHNR, CDR2 FQNEAQ (reference sequence). CDR3 length: 11 amino acids.

The chain is built from TRBV5-4 and TRBJ2-1; TCRdb's assignment of TRBD2 cannot be checked, as there is no DNA. This CDR3 spans 16 amino acids. Germline-derived CDR1 and CDR2 are SGHNT and YYREEE (reference sequence). The CDR3 here is CASSFEPGLAGGEQFF.